The sequence of this TCR beta chain was determined in a study of CD8+ T cells in alopecia areata (dated by TCRdb to the late 2010s). With regard to the full study: Treated patients were enrolled in an open-label pilot trial of oral tofacitinib, 5 to 10 mg twice daily, for moderate-to-severe alopecia areata. The RNA source kit depended on sample type: the PAXgene miRNA kit for fixed scalp, the miRNeasy kit for PBMCs, and the RNeasy kit for mouse skin. Clonality in the scalp was compared among normal scalp (n=4), patchy alopecia areata scalp (n=8), and alopecia totalis/universalis scalp (n=8). immunoSEQ multiplex PCR using 35 Vbeta forward primers and 13 Jbeta reverse primers was used to amplify TCRbeta CDR3 regions. Biopsies were taken from tofacitinib-treated patients at baseline and again at 4 and 24 weeks into treatment, and several of those patients also had a later scalp biopsy. On the human side, TCRbeta sequencing was run on scalp tissue and on sorted CD4+ and CD8+ peripheral blood T cells from healthy controls and from alopecia areata patients with either patchy or totalis/universalis disease. In treated patients, disease severity was measured using the SALT score, which gives the percentage of scalp surface area affected. To study T cell clonal expansion in alopecia areata, the researchers applied high-throughput TCRbeta sequencing to both the C3H/HeJ mouse model and human patients. Tofacitinib was given for 6 to 18 months, followed by 6 months of follow-up off drug to assess delayed response and recurrence. General findings and caveats noted by the study authors: Resident alphabeta T cells in normal human skin are also sequenced, complicating scalp TCR repertoire analysis, unlike mouse skin dominated by gammadelta T cells. Tofacitinib significantly decreased scalp clonality and the number of expanded CD8+ clones among the top 100 scalp clones. Because the treated cohort was small and included a single nonresponder, larger studies are needed to assess links between baseline CD8+ expansion and response. Shared TCR sequences between patients were less evident than in mice, which may be partly attributable to HLA diversity in the patient population. During tofacitinib treatment, many expanded lesional clones stuck around in both scalp and blood, and this persistence may partly explain why relapse happens after treatment is stopped. Lesional scalp, especially in alopecia totalis/universalis, showed higher clonality and more expanded CD8+ clones than normal scalp, suggesting antigenic drive.

Library creation used the immunoSEQ multiplex PCR assay. RNA was extracted from all samples and reverse transcribed into cDNA as template for TCR sequencing. SuperScript III was used to make first-strand cDNA, primed with a 2:1 mix of oligo-dT and random hexamers. A synthetic immune receptor repertoire was used to measure amplification bias, and any remaining bias was corrected computationally. The authors' pipeline ran thus. Raw reads were preprocessed to remove errors, and CDR3 was defined according to IMGT conventions as the region from the conserved cysteine to phenylalanine. Clonality was computed as 1 minus the Shannon entropy, with the entropy normalized by log2 of the number of productive unique TCRs. Scalp TCRbeta sequences were cross-referenced with sorted blood CD4 and CD8 repertoires so that the CD4 or CD8 identity of scalp clones could be inferred. Entries here come from immuneACCESS through TCRdb and include only in-frame sequences with V and J called. Some clones fail to appear in such tables; in the studies checked, an unresolved V gene covers under half of the shortfall, and the cause of the remainder is unknown. Clonal size and the V and J genes are those of that table, whereas D and trimming came from the DNA. In this sample the table shows 150,000 to 200,000 clones, 64% of which occur a single time. The top ten clonotypes cover about 1.3% of the sample.

The sample's treatment or condition, from its label and the paper: oral pan-JAK inhibitor, 5-10 mg twice daily. From alopecia areata patients, peripheral blood was collected along with lesional scalp punch biopsies. PBMCs were isolated by density centrifugation and stained for CD3, CD4 and CD8, after which CD4+ and CD8+ T cells were sorted on a FACSAria. As for this clone: Its recognized antigen is unknown. Per-base qualities were not stored, and no clone one base away is much larger.

Cut back by 3 bases and 3 bases, the V and J ends lie 9 bases apart. The CDR3 measures 12 amino acids from cysteine to phenylalanine. Only the CDR3 part of the read is kept: 36 bases, read in frame from the first base. According to the germline V gene (reference sequence), CDR1 reads GTSNPN and CDR2 reads SVGIG. The clonotype was recovered from a human donor with alopecia areata. This material consisted of CD4+ T cells sorted from blood, taken between weeks 47 and 50, from a patient treated with tofacitinib. The chain was built from TRBV30 and TRBJ2-7; the D segment cannot be called with confidence. The DNA sequence reads TGTGCCTGGAGCCCCACAAGCTACGAGCAGTACTTC. The encoded protein is CAWSPTSYEQYF. The CDR3, completed at both ends by the reference TRBV30 and TRBJ2-7 genes, gives the full variable domain SQTIHQWPATLVQPVGSPLSLECTVEGTSNPNLYWYRQAAGRGLQLLFYSVGIGQISSEVPQNLSASRPQDRQFILSSKKLLLSDSGFYLCAWSPTSYEQYFGPGTRLTVT.